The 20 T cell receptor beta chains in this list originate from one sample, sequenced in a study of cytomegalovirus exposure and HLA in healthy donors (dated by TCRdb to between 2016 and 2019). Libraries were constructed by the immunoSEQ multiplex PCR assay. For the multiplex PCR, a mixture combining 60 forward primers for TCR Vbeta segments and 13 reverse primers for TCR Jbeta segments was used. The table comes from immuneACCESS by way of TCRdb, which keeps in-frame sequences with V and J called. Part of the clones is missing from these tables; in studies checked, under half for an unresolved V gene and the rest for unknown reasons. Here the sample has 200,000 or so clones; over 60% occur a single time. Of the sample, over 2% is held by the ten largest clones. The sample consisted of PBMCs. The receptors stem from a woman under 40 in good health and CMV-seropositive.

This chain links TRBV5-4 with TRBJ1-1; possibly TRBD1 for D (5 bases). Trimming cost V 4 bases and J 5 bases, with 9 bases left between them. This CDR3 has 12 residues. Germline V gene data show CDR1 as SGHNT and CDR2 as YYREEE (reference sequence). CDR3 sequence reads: CASSPRGTEAFF. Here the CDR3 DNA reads TGTGCCAGCAGCCCCCGGGGGACTGAAGCTTTCTTT.

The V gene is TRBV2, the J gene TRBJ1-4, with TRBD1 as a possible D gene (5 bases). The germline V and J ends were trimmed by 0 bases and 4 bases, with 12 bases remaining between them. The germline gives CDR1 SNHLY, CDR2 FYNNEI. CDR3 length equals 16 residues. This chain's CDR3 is CASSEALSRDNEKLFF. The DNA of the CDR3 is TGTGCCAGCAGTGAAGCGCTTTCCAGGGATAATGAAAAACTGTTTTTT.

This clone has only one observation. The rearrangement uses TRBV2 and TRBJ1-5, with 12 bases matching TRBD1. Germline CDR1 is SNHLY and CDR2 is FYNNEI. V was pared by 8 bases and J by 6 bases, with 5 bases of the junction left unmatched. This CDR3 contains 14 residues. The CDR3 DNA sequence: TGTGCCAGCCGGGGACAGGGGGCCGGTCAGCCCCAGCATTTT. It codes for CASRGQGAGQPQHF.

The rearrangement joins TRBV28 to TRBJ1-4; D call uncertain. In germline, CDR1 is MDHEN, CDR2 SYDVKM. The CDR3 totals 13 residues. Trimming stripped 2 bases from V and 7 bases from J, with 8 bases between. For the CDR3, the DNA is TGTGCCAGCAGTTTAACCACCGGTGAAAAACTGTTTTTT. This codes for CASSLTTGEKLFF.

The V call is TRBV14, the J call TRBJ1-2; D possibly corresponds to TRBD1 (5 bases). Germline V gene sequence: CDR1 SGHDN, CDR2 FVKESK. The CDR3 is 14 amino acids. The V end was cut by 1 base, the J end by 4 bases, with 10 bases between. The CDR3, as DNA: TGTGCCAGCAGCCAAGTCGCGGGGGGCTATGGCTACACCTTC. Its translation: CASSQVAGGYGYTF.

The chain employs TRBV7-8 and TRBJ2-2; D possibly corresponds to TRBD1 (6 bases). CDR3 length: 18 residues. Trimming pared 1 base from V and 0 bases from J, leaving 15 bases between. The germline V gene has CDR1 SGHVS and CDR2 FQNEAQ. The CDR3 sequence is CASSLEVGAEPNTGELFF. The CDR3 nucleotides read TGTGCCAGCAGCTTAGAAGTGGGGGCAGAACCGAACACCGGGGAGCTGTTTTTT.

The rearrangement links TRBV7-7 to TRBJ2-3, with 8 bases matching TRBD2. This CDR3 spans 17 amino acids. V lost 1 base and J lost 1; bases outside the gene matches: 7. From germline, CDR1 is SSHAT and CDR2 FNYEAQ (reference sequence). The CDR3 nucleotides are TGTGCCAGCAGCTTAGGTCCTAGCGGGCTCGGCACAGATACGCAGTATTTT. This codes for CASSLGPSGLGTDTQYF.

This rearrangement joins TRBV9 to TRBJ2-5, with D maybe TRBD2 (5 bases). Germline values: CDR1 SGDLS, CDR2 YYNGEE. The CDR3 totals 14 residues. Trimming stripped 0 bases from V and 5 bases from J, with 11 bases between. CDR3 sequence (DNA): TGTGCCAGCAGCGTAGGGATTAGCGTGGAGACCCAGTACTTC. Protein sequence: CASSVGISVETQYF.

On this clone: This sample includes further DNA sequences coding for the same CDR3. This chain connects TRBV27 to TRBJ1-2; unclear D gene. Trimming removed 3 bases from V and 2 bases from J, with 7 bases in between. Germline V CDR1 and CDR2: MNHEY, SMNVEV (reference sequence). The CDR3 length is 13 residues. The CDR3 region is CASSFRGNYGYTF. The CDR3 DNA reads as TGTGCCAGCAGTTTTAGAGGGAACTATGGCTACACCTTC.

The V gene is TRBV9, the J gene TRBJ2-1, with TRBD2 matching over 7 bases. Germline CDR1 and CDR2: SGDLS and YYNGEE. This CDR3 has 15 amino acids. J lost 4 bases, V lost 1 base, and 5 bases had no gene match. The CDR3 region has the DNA TGTGCCAGCAGCGTAATTAGCGGGCCTTACAATGAGCAGTTCTTC. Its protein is CASSVISGPYNEQFF.

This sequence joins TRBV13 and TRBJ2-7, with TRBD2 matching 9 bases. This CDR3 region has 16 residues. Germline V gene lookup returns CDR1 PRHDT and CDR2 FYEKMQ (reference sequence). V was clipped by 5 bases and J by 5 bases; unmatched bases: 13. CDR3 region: CASSPARPSGIDEQYF. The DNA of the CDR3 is TGTGCCAGCAGCCCTGCGCGGCCTAGCGGGATCGACGAGCAGTACTTC.

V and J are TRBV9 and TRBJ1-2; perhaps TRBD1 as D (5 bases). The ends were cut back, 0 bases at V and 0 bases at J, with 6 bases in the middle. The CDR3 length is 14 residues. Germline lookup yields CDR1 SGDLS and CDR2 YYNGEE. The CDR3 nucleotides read TGTGCCAGCAGCGTAGGGACAACTAACTATGGCTACACCTTC. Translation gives CASSVGTTNYGYTF.

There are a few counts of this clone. CDR3 sequence (DNA): TGTGCCAGCAGTTACTCGATGGTCTCGGGCACCGGGGAGCTGTTTTTT. Its protein product is CASSYSMVSGTGELFF. This rearrangement joins TRBV6-6 to TRBJ2-2; unclear D gene. The CDR3 extends over 16 amino acids. The V end lost 0 bases, the J end lost 4 bases, and 12 bases lay between the germline ends. The germline V gene has CDR1 MNHNY and CDR2 SVGAGI (reference sequence).

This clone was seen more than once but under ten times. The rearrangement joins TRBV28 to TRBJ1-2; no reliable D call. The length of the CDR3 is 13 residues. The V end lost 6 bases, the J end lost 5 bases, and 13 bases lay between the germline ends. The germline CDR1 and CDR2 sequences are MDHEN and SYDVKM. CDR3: CASSAPEGYGYTF. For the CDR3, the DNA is TGTGCCAGCAGCGCCCCGGAGGGATATGGCTACACCTTC.

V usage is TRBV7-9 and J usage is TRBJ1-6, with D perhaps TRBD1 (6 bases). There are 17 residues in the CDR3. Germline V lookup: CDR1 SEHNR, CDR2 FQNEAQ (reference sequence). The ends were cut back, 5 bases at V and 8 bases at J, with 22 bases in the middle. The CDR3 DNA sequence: TGTGCCAGCAGCCCCGGTAGCGGGGGGCGGTTTCATTCACCCCTCCACTTT. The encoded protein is CASSPGSGGRFHSPLHF.

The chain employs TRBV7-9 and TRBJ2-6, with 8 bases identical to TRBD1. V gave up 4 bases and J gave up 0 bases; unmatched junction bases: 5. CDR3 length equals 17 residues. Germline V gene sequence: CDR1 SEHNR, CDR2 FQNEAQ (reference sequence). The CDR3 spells CASSSGQESSGANVLTF. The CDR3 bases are TGTGCCAGCAGCTCGGGACAGGAGAGCTCTGGGGCCAACGTCCTGACTTTC. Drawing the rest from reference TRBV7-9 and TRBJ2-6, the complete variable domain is DTGVSQNPRHKITKRGQNVTFRCDPISEHNRLYWYRQTLGQGPEFLTYFQNEAQLEKSRLLSDRFSAERPKGSFSTLEIQRTEQGDSAMYLCASSSGQESSGANVLTFGAGSRLTVL.

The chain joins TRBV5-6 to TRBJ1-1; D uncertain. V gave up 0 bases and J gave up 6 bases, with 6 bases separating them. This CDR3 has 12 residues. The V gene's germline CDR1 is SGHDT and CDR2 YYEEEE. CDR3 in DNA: TGTGCCAGCAGCTTGGGAGGGCCTGAAGCTTTCTTT. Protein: CASSLGGPEAFF.

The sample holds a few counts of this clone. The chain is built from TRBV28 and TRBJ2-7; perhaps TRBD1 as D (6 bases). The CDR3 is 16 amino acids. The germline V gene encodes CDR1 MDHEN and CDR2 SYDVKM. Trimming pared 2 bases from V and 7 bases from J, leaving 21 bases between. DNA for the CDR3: TGTGCCAGCAGTTTACCTCTAAGGGGGAGCTTGAGTGAGCAGTACTTC. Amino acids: CASSLPLRGSLSEQYF. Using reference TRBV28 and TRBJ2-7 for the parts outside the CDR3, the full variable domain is DVKVTQSSRYLVKRTGEKVFLECVQDMDHENMFWYRQDPGLGLRLIYFSYDVKMKEKGDIPEGYSVSREKKERFSLILESASTNQTSMYLCASSLPLRGSLSEQYFGPGTRLTVT.

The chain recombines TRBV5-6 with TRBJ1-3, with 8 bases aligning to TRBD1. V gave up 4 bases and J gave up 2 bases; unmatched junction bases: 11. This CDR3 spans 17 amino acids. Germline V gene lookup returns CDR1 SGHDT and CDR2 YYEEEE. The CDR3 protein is CASSPTTGVIAGNTIYF. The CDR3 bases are TGTGCCAGCAGCCCCACGACAGGGGTGATAGCTGGAAACACCATATATTTT.

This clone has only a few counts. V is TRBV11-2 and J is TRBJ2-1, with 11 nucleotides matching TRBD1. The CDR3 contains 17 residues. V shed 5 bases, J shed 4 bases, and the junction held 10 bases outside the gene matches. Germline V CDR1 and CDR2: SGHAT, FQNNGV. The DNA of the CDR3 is TGTGCCAGCAGCACTCAGCTCGGGACAGGGGGTTACAATGAGCAGTTCTTC. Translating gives CASSTQLGTGGYNEQFF.